This T cell receptor (beta chain) was sequenced in a study of blood T cell repertoires in COVID-19. Sequencing was performed with immunoSEQ multiplex PCR; in TCRdb, only in-frame clones are kept and a portion is missing. The table lists around 330,000 clones, roughly 89% of them singletons. The CDR3 totals 16 residues. Looked up from germline, CDR1 is KGHDR and CDR2 is SFDVKD. J gave up 3 bases and V 2 bases, and 4 bases lay outside the gene matches. This chain links TRBV24-1 with TRBJ1-1; 11 nucleotides agree with TRBD1. The sequence came from a man aged 60 to 75 who had recovered from COVID-19. The sample was PBMCs or T cells enriched from blood (not recorded which). Here the CDR3 DNA reads TGTGCCACCAGTGATTCAGGGACAGGGGGGGACACTGAAGCTTTCTTT. Protein sequence: CATSDSGTGGDTEAFF.